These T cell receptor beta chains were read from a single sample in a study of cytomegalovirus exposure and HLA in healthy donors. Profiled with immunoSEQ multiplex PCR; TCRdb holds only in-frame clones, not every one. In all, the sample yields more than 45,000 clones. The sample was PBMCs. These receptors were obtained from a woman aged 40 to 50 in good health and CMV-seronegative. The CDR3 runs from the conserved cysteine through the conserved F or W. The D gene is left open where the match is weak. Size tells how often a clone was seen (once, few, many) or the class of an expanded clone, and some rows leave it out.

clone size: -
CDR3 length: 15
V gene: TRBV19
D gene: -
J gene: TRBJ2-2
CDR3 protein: CASSIGGGAPGELFF
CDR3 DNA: TGTGCCAGTAGTATAGGGGGGGGCGCTCCCGGGGAGCTGTTTTTT

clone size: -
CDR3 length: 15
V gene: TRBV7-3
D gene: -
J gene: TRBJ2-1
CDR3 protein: CASSSGHNSYNEQFF
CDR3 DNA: TGTGCCAGCAGCAGTGGGCACAACTCCTACAATGAGCAGTTCTTC

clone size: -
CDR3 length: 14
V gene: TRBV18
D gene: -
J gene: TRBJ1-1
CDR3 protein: CASSFPTGYTEAFF
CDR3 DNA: TGTGCCAGCTCCTTTCCGACAGGTTACACTGAAGCTTTCTTT

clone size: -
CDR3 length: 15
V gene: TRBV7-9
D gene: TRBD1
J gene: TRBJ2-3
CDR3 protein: CASCIGTGRTDTQYF
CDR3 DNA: TGTGCCAGCTGTATTGGGACAGGGAGGACAGATACGCAGTATTTT

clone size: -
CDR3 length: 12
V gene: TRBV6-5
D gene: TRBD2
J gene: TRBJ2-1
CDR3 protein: CASRAAGGEQFF
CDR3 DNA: TGTGCCAGCAGGGCCGCGGGGGGTGAGCAGTTCTTC

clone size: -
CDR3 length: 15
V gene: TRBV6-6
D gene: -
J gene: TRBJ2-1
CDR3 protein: CASSYGLVGDNEQFF
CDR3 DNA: TGTGCCAGCAGTTACGGCCTAGTGGGTGACAATGAGCAGTTCTTC

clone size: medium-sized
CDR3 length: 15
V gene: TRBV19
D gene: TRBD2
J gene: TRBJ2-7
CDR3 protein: CASRESGLAVYEQYF
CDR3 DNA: TGTGCCAGTAGGGAATCGGGACTAGCGGTCTACGAGCAGTACTTC

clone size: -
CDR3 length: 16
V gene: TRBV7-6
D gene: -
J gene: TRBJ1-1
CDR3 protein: CASSLLLTSMNTEAFF
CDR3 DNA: TGTGCCAGCAGCTTATTACTGACATCCATGAACACTGAAGCTTTCTTT

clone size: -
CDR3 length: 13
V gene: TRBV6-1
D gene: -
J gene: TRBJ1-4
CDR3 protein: CASNGQFNEKLFF
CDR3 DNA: TGTGCCAGCAATGGGCAGTTTAATGAAAAACTGTTTTTT

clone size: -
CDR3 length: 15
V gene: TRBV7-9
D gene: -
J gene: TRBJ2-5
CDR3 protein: CASSLGVVSLETQYF
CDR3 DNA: TGTGCCAGCAGCCTCGGGGTAGTGTCGTTGGAGACCCAGTACTTC

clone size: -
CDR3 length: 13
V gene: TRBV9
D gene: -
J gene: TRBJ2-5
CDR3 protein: CASSYGVVETQYF
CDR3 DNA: TGTGCCAGCAGCTACGGGGTCGTAGAGACCCAGTACTTC

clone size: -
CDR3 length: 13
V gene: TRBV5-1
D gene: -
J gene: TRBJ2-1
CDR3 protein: CASSLYPGAEQFF
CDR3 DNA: TGCGCCAGCAGCTTGTATCCGGGAGCTGAGCAGTTCTTC

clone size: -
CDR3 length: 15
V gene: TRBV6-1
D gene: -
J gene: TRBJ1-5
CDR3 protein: CASSEAGAHNQPQHF
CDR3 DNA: TGTGCCAGCAGTGAAGCGGGGGCGCACAATCAGCCCCAGCATTTT

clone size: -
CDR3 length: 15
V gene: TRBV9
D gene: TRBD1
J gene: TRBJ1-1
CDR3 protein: CASSTQQGPNTEAFF
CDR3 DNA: TGTGCCAGCAGCACCCAACAGGGGCCGAACACTGAAGCTTTCTTT

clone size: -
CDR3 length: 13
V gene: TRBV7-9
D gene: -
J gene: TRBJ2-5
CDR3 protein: CASSLGSGETQYF
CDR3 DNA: TGTGCCAGCAGCTTAGGGTCAGGAGAGACCCAGTACTTC

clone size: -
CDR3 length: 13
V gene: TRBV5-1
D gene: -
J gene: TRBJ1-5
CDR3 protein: CARARPEGQPQHF
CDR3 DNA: TGCGCCAGGGCCCGACCGGAGGGTCAGCCCCAGCATTTT

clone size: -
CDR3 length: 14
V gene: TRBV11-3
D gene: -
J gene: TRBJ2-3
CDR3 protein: CASRGGEFTDTQYF
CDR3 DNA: TGTGCCAGCAGAGGCGGGGAATTCACAGATACGCAGTATTTT

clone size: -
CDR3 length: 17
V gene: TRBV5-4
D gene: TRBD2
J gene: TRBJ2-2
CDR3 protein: CASSGTSGTANTGELFF
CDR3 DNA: TGTGCCAGCTCCGGGACTAGCGGGACCGCGAACACCGGGGAGCTGTTTTTT

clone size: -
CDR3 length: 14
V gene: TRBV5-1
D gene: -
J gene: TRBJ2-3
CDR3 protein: CASSFGLGTDTQYF
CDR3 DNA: TGCGCCAGCAGCTTCGGACTGGGCACAGATACGCAGTATTTT

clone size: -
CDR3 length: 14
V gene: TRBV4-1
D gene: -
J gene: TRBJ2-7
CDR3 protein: CASSPRVSNYEQYF
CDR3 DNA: TGCGCCAGCAGCCCCCGGGTTTCCAACTACGAGCAGTACTTC

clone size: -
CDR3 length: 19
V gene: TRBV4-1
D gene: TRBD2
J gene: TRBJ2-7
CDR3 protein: CASSPRRLAGKTPPYEQYF
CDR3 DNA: TGCGCCAGCAGCCCCAGGAGACTAGCGGGGAAGACCCCCCCCTACGAGCAGTACTTC

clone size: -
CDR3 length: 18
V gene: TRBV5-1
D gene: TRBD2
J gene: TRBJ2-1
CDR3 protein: CASSLAVGDSGRTNEQFF
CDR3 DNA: TGCGCCAGCAGCTTGGCGGTAGGGGATAGCGGGAGGACGAATGAGCAGTTCTTC

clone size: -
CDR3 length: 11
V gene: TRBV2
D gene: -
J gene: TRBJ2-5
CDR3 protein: CASKGGETQYF
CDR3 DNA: TGTGCCAGCAAGGGAGGCGAGACCCAGTACTTC

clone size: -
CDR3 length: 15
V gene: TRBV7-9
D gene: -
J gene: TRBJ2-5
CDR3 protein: CASSPKNRLTETQYF
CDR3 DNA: TGTGCCAGCAGCCCTAAAAACAGGTTGACGGAGACCCAGTACTTC

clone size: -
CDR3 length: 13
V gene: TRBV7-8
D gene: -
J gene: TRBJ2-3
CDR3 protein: CASSYLTTDTQYF
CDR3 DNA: TGTGCCAGCAGCTACTTAACCACAGATACGCAGTATTTT

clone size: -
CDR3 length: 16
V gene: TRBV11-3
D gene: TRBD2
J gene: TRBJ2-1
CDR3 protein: CASSFSGTSGNYEQFF
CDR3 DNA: TGTGCCAGCAGCTTCTCCGGGACTAGCGGGAACTATGAGCAGTTCTTC

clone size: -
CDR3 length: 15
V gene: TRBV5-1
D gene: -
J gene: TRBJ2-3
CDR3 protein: CASTGAGPYTDTQYF
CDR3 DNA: TGCGCCAGCACAGGGGCAGGACCATACACAGATACGCAGTATTTT

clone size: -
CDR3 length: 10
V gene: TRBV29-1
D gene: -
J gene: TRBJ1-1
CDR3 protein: CSAGHTEAFF
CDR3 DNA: TGCAGCGCTGGGCACACTGAAGCTTTCTTT

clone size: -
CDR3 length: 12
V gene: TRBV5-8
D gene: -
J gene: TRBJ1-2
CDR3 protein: CASSLRGRGYTF
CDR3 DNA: TGTGCCAGCAGCTTGAGAGGGCGAGGCTACACCTTC

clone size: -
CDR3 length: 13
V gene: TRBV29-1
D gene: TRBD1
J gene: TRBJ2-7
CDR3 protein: CSVGGQSSYEQYF
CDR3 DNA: TGCAGCGTTGGGGGACAGAGCTCCTACGAGCAGTACTTC

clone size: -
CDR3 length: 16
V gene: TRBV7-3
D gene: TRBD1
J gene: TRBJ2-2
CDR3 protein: CASSPRGTANTGELFF
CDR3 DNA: TGTGCCAGCAGCCCTAGGGGGACAGCGAACACCGGGGAGCTGTTTTTT

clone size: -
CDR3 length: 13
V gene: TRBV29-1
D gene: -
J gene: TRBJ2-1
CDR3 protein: CSVVGGSYNEQFF
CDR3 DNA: TGCAGCGTTGTAGGGGGCTCCTACAATGAGCAGTTCTTC

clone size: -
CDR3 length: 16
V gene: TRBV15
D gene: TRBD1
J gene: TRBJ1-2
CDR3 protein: CATSRDRTGGVYGYTF
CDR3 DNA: TGTGCCACCAGCAGAGATAGGACAGGGGGCGTCTATGGCTACACCTTC

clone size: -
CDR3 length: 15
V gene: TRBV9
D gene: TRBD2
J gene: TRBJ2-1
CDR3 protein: CASSSSGRADNEQFF
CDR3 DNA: TGTGCCAGCAGCTCTAGCGGGAGGGCCGACAATGAGCAGTTCTTC

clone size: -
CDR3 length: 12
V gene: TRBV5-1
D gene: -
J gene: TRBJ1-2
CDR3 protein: CASSLTADGYTF
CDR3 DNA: TGCGCCAGCAGCTTGACAGCGGATGGCTACACCTTC

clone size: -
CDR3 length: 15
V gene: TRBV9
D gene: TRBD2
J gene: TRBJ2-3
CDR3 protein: CASSPSGSGADTQYF
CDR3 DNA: TGTGCCAGCAGCCCGAGCGGGAGCGGGGCAGATACGCAGTATTTT

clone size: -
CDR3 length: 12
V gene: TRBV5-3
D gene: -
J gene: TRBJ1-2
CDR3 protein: CARSVGEGSAYF
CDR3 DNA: -

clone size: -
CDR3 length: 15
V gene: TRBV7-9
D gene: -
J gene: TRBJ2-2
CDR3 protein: CASSTGQTNTGELFF
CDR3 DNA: TGTGCCAGCAGCACCGGACAGACGAACACCGGGGAGCTGTTTTTT

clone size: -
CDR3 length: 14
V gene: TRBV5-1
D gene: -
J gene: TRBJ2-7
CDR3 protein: CASSLQGPSYEQYF
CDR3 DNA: TGCGCCAGCAGCTTACAGGGCCCCTCCTACGAGCAGTACTTC

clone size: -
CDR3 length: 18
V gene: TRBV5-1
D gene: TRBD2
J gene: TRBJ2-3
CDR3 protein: CASSSWPGLAGGADTQYF
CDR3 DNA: TGCGCCAGCAGCTCGTGGCCGGGACTAGCGGGAGGGGCAGATACGCAGTATTTT

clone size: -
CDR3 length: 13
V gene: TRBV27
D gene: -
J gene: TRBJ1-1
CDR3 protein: CASNPLGGTEAFF
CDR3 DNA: TGTGCCAGCAACCCACTCGGCGGGACTGAAGCTTTCTTT